A selection of T cell receptor beta chains follows, all from one sample in a study of cytomegalovirus exposure and HLA in healthy donors. The table came from immunoSEQ multiplex PCR; TCRdb's copy has only in-frame clones and leaves some out. The data contain approximately 110,000 clones, 74% of them seen just once; the ten biggest clones take up around 4%. The sequenced sample was PBMCs. The origin of the receptors is a woman in her thirties or forties in good health and CMV-seropositive. Both conserved end residues are part of each CDR3. Fields, in order: D gene, V gene, J gene, clone size, CDR3 DNA, CDR3 protein. D genes are given only for firm matches. Clone size is given for some rows only: seen once, a few or many times, or a class if the clone is expanded.

d_gene: .
v_gene: TRBV30
j_gene: TRBJ1-2
abundance: .
CDR3nt: TGTGCCTCGGACAGAAACTATGGCTACACCTTC
CDR3aa: CASDRNYGYTF

d_gene: .
v_gene: TRBV5-1
j_gene: TRBJ2-7
abundance: once
CDR3nt: TGCGCCAGCAGCTTGGGGGGCGAAAACACCTACGAGCAGTACTTC
CDR3aa: CASSLGGENTYEQYF

d_gene: .
v_gene: TRBV7-6
j_gene: TRBJ2-2
abundance: .
CDR3nt: TGTGCCAGCAGCCAAAGAAGGCAGGACGGGGAGCTGTTTTTT
CDR3aa: CASSQRRQDGELFF

d_gene: TRBD2
v_gene: TRBV6-6
j_gene: TRBJ2-1
abundance: .
CDR3nt: TGTGCCAGCACCCCTTATAGCGGGAGAACCCACAATGAGCAGTTCTTC
CDR3aa: CASTPYSGRTHNEQFF

d_gene: .
v_gene: TRBV5-1
j_gene: TRBJ1-3
abundance: .
CDR3nt: TGCGCCAGCAGCTCAGCCCAGGGGTCGGGAAACACCATATATTTT
CDR3aa: CASSSAQGSGNTIYF

d_gene: .
v_gene: TRBV7-8
j_gene: TRBJ1-5
abundance: .
CDR3nt: TGTGCCAGCAGAATAGACCGGGGGAGTGATCAGCCCCAGCATTTT
CDR3aa: CASRIDRGSDQPQHF

d_gene: TRBD1
v_gene: TRBV4-3
j_gene: TRBJ2-5
abundance: .
CDR3nt: TGCGCCAGCAGCCAAGGCGTTCCGGGACAGGGTGGAGAGACCCAGTACTTC
CDR3aa: CASSQGVPGQGGETQYF

d_gene: TRBD1
v_gene: TRBV7-7
j_gene: TRBJ2-5
abundance: .
CDR3nt: TGTGCTAGCAGCCCCCGGACAGGTCACCAAGAGACCCAGTACTTC
CDR3aa: CASSPRTGHQETQYF

d_gene: .
v_gene: TRBV7-2
j_gene: TRBJ2-7
abundance: once
CDR3nt: TGTGCCAGCAGCTGGTTGGGGAGTGGCTACGAGCAGTACTTC
CDR3aa: CASSWLGSGYEQYF

d_gene: TRBD1
v_gene: TRBV29-1
j_gene: TRBJ1-2
abundance: .
CDR3nt: TGCAGCGTTGAAGATCTTAGGGACAGGGGAGGCACCTTC
CDR3aa: CSVEDLRDRGGTF

d_gene: TRBD1
v_gene: TRBV5-1
j_gene: TRBJ1-1
abundance: .
CDR3nt: TGCGCCAGCAGCCCCGGACAGGGTGGCACTGAAGCTTTCTTT
CDR3aa: CASSPGQGGTEAFF

d_gene: TRBD2
v_gene: TRBV4-2
j_gene: TRBJ2-7
abundance: .
CDR3nt: TGTGCCAGCAGCCAAGATGGGACTAGCGGGGGCCCGGGGTGCGAGCAGTACTTC
CDR3aa: CASSQDGTSGGPGCEQYF

d_gene: .
v_gene: TRBV29-1
j_gene: TRBJ2-1
abundance: once
CDR3nt: TGCAGCTCCTCGCGCCCGGCGGGGATCAATGAGCAGTTCTTC
CDR3aa: CSSSRPAGINEQFF

d_gene: TRBD2
v_gene: TRBV9
j_gene: TRBJ2-1
abundance: .
CDR3nt: TGTGCCAGCAGCCCCGGGACTAGCGGGAATGAGCAGTTCTTC
CDR3aa: CASSPGTSGNEQFF

d_gene: TRBD2
v_gene: TRBV2
j_gene: TRBJ2-2
abundance: .
CDR3nt: TGTGCCAGCAGCCCGGGACTAGCGGGGGCGAACACCGGGGAGCTGTTTTTT
CDR3aa: CASSPGLAGANTGELFF

d_gene: .
v_gene: TRBV7-8
j_gene: TRBJ1-4
abundance: .
CDR3nt: TGTGCCAGCAGAAGAGGGGGAAATGAAAAACTGTTTTTT
CDR3aa: CASRRGGNEKLFF

d_gene: .
v_gene: TRBV2
j_gene: TRBJ1-5
abundance: .
CDR3nt: TGTGCCAGCATTCTAGGGGGTAAGGGCAATCAGCCCCAGCATTTT
CDR3aa: CASILGGKGNQPQHF

d_gene: .
v_gene: TRBV7-8
j_gene: TRBJ1-2
abundance: .
CDR3nt: TGTGCCAGCAGCTCGGGAGGGGCAGGGCTGAACTATGGCTACACCTTC
CDR3aa: CASSSGGAGLNYGYTF

d_gene: .
v_gene: TRBV5-1
j_gene: TRBJ1-2
abundance: once
CDR3nt: TGCGCCAGCAGCGTGACCACAGGGAACTATGGCTACACCTTC
CDR3aa: CASSVTTGNYGYTF

d_gene: .
v_gene: TRBV5-1
j_gene: TRBJ2-5
abundance: .
CDR3nt: TGCGCCAGCAGCTTCAAACTACAAGAGACCCAGTACTTC
CDR3aa: CASSFKLQETQYF

d_gene: TRBD2
v_gene: TRBV7-3
j_gene: TRBJ2-1
abundance: few
CDR3nt: TGTGCCAGCAGCCCTAGCGGGACCAATGAGCAGTTCTTC
CDR3aa: CASSPSGTNEQFF

d_gene: .
v_gene: TRBV30
j_gene: TRBJ1-2
abundance: .
CDR3nt: TGTGCCTGGAGTCTGAACTATGGCTACACCTTC
CDR3aa: CAWSLNYGYTF

d_gene: TRBD1
v_gene: TRBV19
j_gene: TRBJ1-6
abundance: .
CDR3nt: TGTGCCAGTACCCCAACCTCGACAGGGGCGTATTCACCCCTCCACTTT
CDR3aa: CASTPTSTGAYSPLHF

d_gene: .
v_gene: TRBV27
j_gene: TRBJ2-3
abundance: .
CDR3nt: TGTGCCAGCAGCCCCGGAGCAGATACGCAGTATTTT
CDR3aa: CASSPGADTQYF

d_gene: TRBD2
v_gene: TRBV13
j_gene: TRBJ2-2
abundance: .
CDR3nt: TGTGCCAGCAGCTCTAGCGGGAGAAGCACCGGGGAGCTGTTTTTT
CDR3aa: CASSSSGRSTGELFF

d_gene: .
v_gene: TRBV19
j_gene: TRBJ2-2
abundance: .
CDR3nt: TGTGCCAGTACTCTGGACATATGGGGCGCCGGGGAGCTGTTTTTT
CDR3aa: CASTLDIWGAGELFF

d_gene: TRBD1
v_gene: TRBV9
j_gene: TRBJ2-6
abundance: .
CDR3nt: TGTGCCAGCAGCGCGACAGGGGTCCGCTCTGGGGCCAACGTCCTGACTTTC
CDR3aa: CASSATGVRSGANVLTF

d_gene: .
v_gene: TRBV6-1
j_gene: TRBJ1-1
abundance: .
CDR3nt: TGTGCCAGCAGTGACGCCCTAAACGTGGCTTTCTTT
CDR3aa: CASSDALNVAFF

d_gene: .
v_gene: TRBV11-3
j_gene: TRBJ2-2
abundance: .
CDR3nt: TGTGCCAGCAGCTTACTGACTCGTAGGAACACCGGGGAGCTGTTTTTT
CDR3aa: CASSLLTRRNTGELFF

d_gene: TRBD2
v_gene: TRBV4-3
j_gene: TRBJ2-5
abundance: .
CDR3nt: TGCGCCAGCAGCTTACTAGCGGGGGAAGAGACCCAGTACTTC
CDR3aa: CASSLLAGEETQYF

d_gene: TRBD2
v_gene: TRBV27
j_gene: TRBJ2-1
abundance: .
CDR3nt: TGTGCCAGCAGACTGTCCCCCCGGAGCCCGGGACTAGCTTACAATGAGCAGTTCTTC
CDR3aa: CASRLSPRSPGLAYNEQFF

d_gene: TRBD2
v_gene: TRBV9
j_gene: TRBJ2-5
abundance: .
CDR3nt: TGTGCCAGCAGCGTAGGGCGGGGGACCGTGGAGACCCAGTACTTC
CDR3aa: CASSVGRGTVETQYF

d_gene: TRBD1
v_gene: TRBV6-5
j_gene: TRBJ1-4
abundance: .
CDR3nt: TGTGCCAGCAGTTACTCAGGGGGCGCGGCTAATGAAAAACCGTTTTTT
CDR3aa: CASSYSGGAANEKPFF

d_gene: TRBD1
v_gene: TRBV7-2
j_gene: TRBJ1-4
abundance: once
CDR3nt: TGTGCCAGCAGCCGGACAGGCAATGAGGAAAAACTGTTTTTT
CDR3aa: CASSRTGNEEKLFF

d_gene: TRBD1
v_gene: TRBV19
j_gene: TRBJ2-5
abundance: few
CDR3nt: TGTGCCAGTAGTATAGGTCAGGGGGCCCTCGTAGGAGAGACCCAGTACTTC
CDR3aa: CASSIGQGALVGETQYF

d_gene: .
v_gene: TRBV4-1
j_gene: TRBJ1-3
abundance: few
CDR3nt: TGCGCCAGCAGCCAAGATTATAAGGGGAACACCATATATTTT
CDR3aa: CASSQDYKGNTIYF

d_gene: TRBD1
v_gene: TRBV29-1
j_gene: TRBJ1-1
abundance: .
CDR3nt: TGCAGCGTTGTAGGGACAGGGGGAGGGGACACTGAAGCTTTCTTT
CDR3aa: CSVVGTGGGDTEAFF

d_gene: .
v_gene: TRBV6-1
j_gene: TRBJ1-1
abundance: .
CDR3nt: TGTGCCAGCAGCCAATTCACAGGGATGAACACTGAAGCTTTCTTT
CDR3aa: CASSQFTGMNTEAFF

d_gene: TRBD1
v_gene: TRBV7-2
j_gene: TRBJ1-1
abundance: .
CDR3nt: TGTGCCAGCAGGGGACAGAGGAACACTGAAGCTTTCTTT
CDR3aa: CASRGQRNTEAFF

d_gene: .
v_gene: TRBV11-2
j_gene: TRBJ1-2
abundance: .
CDR3nt: TGTGCCAGCAGCCCCGGGGAGGGAGGCTATGGCTACACCTTC
CDR3aa: CASSPGEGGYGYTF

d_gene: TRBD2
v_gene: TRBV14
j_gene: TRBJ2-1
abundance: .
CDR3nt: TGTGCCAGCAGCCGATCGACTAGCGGGTCCCAAGGAGGGCAGTTCTTC
CDR3aa: CASSRSTSGSQGGQFF

d_gene: .
v_gene: TRBV7-9
j_gene: TRBJ2-3
abundance: .
CDR3nt: TGTGCCAGCAGCTTAGCGGGAGGCCGCACAGATACGCAGTATTTT
CDR3aa: CASSLAGGRTDTQYF

d_gene: .
v_gene: TRBV4-2
j_gene: TRBJ1-4
abundance: .
CDR3nt: TGTGCCAGCAGCCCGGGGTTTGAAGAAAAACTGTTTTTT
CDR3aa: CASSPGFEEKLFF

d_gene: TRBD1
v_gene: TRBV5-1
j_gene: TRBJ1-4
abundance: .
CDR3nt: TGCGCCAGCAGCTTGGTTGGACAGGGGTCGACTAATGAAAAACTGTTTTTT
CDR3aa: CASSLVGQGSTNEKLFF

d_gene: .
v_gene: TRBV5-1
j_gene: TRBJ2-3
abundance: .
CDR3nt: TGCGCCAGCAGCCTGGACGCGGTGGATACGCAGTATTTT
CDR3aa: CASSLDAVDTQYF

d_gene: .
v_gene: TRBV6-5
j_gene: TRBJ1-1
abundance: .
CDR3nt: TGTGCCAGCAGTAGCCGACAGTCTGAAGCTTTCTTT
CDR3aa: CASSSRQSEAFF

d_gene: .
v_gene: TRBV7-9
j_gene: TRBJ1-4
abundance: .
CDR3nt: TGTGCCAGCAGCCCCCTACTTTCAACTAATGAAAAACTGTTTTTT
CDR3aa: CASSPLLSTNEKLFF

d_gene: TRBD2
v_gene: TRBV7-6
j_gene: TRBJ2-5
abundance: .
CDR3nt: TGTGCCAGCAGCTTAGTGTCTAGCGGGCTTCAAGAGACCCAGTACTTC
CDR3aa: CASSLVSSGLQETQYF

d_gene: TRBD2
v_gene: TRBV30
j_gene: TRBJ2-3
abundance: once
CDR3nt: TGTGCCTGGAGTGTACAGGCGGGGGGGGGTACGCAGTATTTT
CDR3aa: CAWSVQAGGGTQYF

d_gene: .
v_gene: TRBV30
j_gene: TRBJ1-1
abundance: .
CDR3nt: TGTGCCTGGAGTGGTTCGGGAAACACTGAAGCTTTCTTT
CDR3aa: CAWSGSGNTEAFF

d_gene: .
v_gene: TRBV12-2
j_gene: TRBJ1-3
abundance: .
CDR3nt: TGTGCAAGTCGCTTAGCTTACGGAGGTGTTGCGGGAAACACCATATATTTT
CDR3aa: CASRLAYGGVAGNTIYF

d_gene: .
v_gene: TRBV19
j_gene: TRBJ2-3
abundance: once
CDR3nt: TGTGCCAGTCAACCGGTCGCGAGTAGCACAGATACGCAGTATTTT
CDR3aa: CASQPVASSTDTQYF